Shown below are 19 T cell receptor beta chains from a single sample sequenced in a study of T cells in Graves' hyperthyroidism and ophthalmopathy. It was RNA transcripts that yielded the amplified TCR beta CDR3 regions. The HTBI primer set drove a first-round RT-PCR of the TCR CDR3. TCRdb called the multiplex PCR reads again in MiXCR, with one record for every CDR3 protein. The top ten clones hold 17% of a sample with 35,000 or so distinct CDR3 sequences, approximately 52% of them seen once. The sequenced sample consisted of blood. The receptor source for this set is a man between 35 and 55 years old with Graves' ophthalmopathy.

This clonotype was recorded at least ten times. J is TRBJ2-2 and V is TRBV6-1, with TRBD2 matching over 7 bases. CDR1 is MNHNS, CDR2 SASEGT, per germline. After removal of 4 bases from V and 5 bases from J, the junction contained 7 bases not matched to a gene. The length of the CDR3 is 15 residues. DNA of the CDR3: TGTGCCAGCAGTGTAAGCGGGGCTGGAACCGGGGAGCTGTTTTTT. Protein product: CASSVSGAGTGELFF.

The chain uses TRBV7-3 and TRBJ2-6; 10 nucleotides agree with TRBD2. The trim removed 4 bases at V and 0 bases at J, leaving 6 bases unmatched. Germline CDR1 SGHTA, CDR2 FQGTGA. There are 18 residues in the CDR3. This chain's CDR3 is CASSSTSGLCSGANVLTF. Here the CDR3 DNA reads TGTGCCAGCAGCTCGACTAGCGGGCTGTGCTCTGGGGCCAACGTCCTGACTTTC.

About this clonotype itself: Without the conserved terminal phenylalanine or tryptophan, this CDR3 likely stems from a read error. No DNA is shown, since the ends of the CDR3 on it are uncertain; the CDR3 is the one TCRdb lists. The rearrangement links TRBV6-5 to TRBJ1-2. Germline V lookup: CDR1 MNHEY, CDR2 SVGAGI. The CDR3 is made up of 15 amino acids, end residues included. CDR3 amino acids: CASSPQGPLMHGYAS.

This chain's CDR3 is CASSSVDTSGNTIYF. Written as DNA, the CDR3 is TGTGCCAGCAGCTCGGTAGACACCTCTGGAAACACCATATATTTT. The chain carries TRBV5-6 and TRBJ1-3; D gene unclear. CDR3 length equals 15 residues. Germline V gene sequence: CDR1 SGHDT, CDR2 YYEEEE. V was pared by 3 bases and J by 0 bases, with 10 bases between. Full variable domain (outside the CDR3, taken from reference TRBV5-6 and TRBJ1-3): DAGVTQSPTHLIKTRGQQVTLRCSPKSGHDTVSWYQQALGQGPQFIFQYYEEEERQRGNFPDRFSGHQFPNYSSELNVNALLLGDSALYLCASSSVDTSGNTIYFGEGSWLTVV.

The chain carries TRBV7-9 and TRBJ2-1; 12 bases agree with TRBD2. Germline V lookup: CDR1 SEHNR, CDR2 FQNEAQ (reference sequence). The CDR3 has 14 amino acids. The junction had 2 bases not matched to a gene; V was cut back by 5 bases and J by 6 bases. The CDR3 protein is CASSLTSGSNEQFF. In DNA, the CDR3 is TGTGCCAGCAGCCTGACTAGCGGGAGCAATGAGCAGTTCTTC.

This clonotype was seen many times. The rearrangement joins TRBV9 to TRBJ2-5, with D perhaps given as TRBD1 or TRBD2 (6 bases each). CDR1 SGDLS and CDR2 YYNGEE come from the germline V gene. CDR3 length: 12 amino acids. V shed 3 bases and J shed 6 bases, with 9 bases lying between them. The CDR3 sequence: CASSGGAKTQYF. The CDR3 nucleotides read TGTGCCAGCAGCGGGGGGGCAAAGACCCAGTACTTC.

The sample holds many counts of this clonotype. Given a much more abundant clone one base away, this may be a read error. The chain joins TRBV20-1 to TRBJ2-3; 12 positions agree with TRBD2. J lost 6 bases, V lost 4 bases, and 11 bases had no gene match. Looked up from germline, CDR1 is DFQATT and CDR2 is SNEGSKA (reference sequence). This CDR3 is built from 16 residues. CDR3 bases: TGCAGTGCTACCCGGACTAGCGGGAAGGTAGGGGATACGCAGTATTTT. Its translation is CSATRTSGKVGDTQYF.

The chain carries TRBV20-1 and TRBJ1-1; D may be TRBD1 (6 bases). V lost 4 bases to trimming and J lost 6 bases, with 18 bases between them. From germline, CDR1 is DFQATT and CDR2 SNEGSKA (reference sequence). This CDR3 region has 14 residues. CDR3 residues: CSAKSRGGGAEAFF. The CDR3 DNA reads TGCAGTGCTAAATCCAGGGGCGGGGGGGCTGAAGCTTTCTTT.

The V gene is TRBV20-1, the J gene TRBJ1-2; D may be TRBD1 (5 bases). CDR3 length: 15 residues. Trimming shortened V by 5 bases and J by 2 bases, and 18 bases separated the two germline ends. Germline assignment: CDR1 DFQATT and CDR2 SNEGSKA (reference sequence). CDR3 coding DNA: TGCAGTGCTCGCCTAGTCGGGGGAGGAAACTATGGCTACACCTTC. It encodes CSARLVGGGNYGYTF.

This clonotype was seen many times. The chain is built from TRBV15 and TRBJ1-3; no clear D. The CDR3 runs 13 residues. Germline V gene sequence: CDR1 LNHNV, CDR2 YYDKDF (reference sequence). V lost 7 bases and J 3 bases, leaving 10 bases between the germline ends. The CDR3 bases are TGTGCCACCACCCCGGCGGGTGGAAACACCATATATTTT. Its protein is CATTPAGGNTIYF.

The V and J genes are TRBV20-1 and TRBJ2-5; tentatively, D is TRBD2 (5 bases). The CDR3 spans 8 residues. The germline V gene has CDR1 DFQATT and CDR2 SNEGSKA (reference sequence). The V gene lost 6 bases and the J gene lost 11 bases, with 7 bases spanning the gap. The CDR3: CSAEGQYF. CDR3 sequence (DNA): TGCAGTGCAGAGGGACAGTACTTC.

Concerning this clonotype itself: The germline gene is not matched at one end of the junction; a read error may be the cause. The chain couples TRBV12-3 or TRBV12-4 to TRBJ2-1, with a weak D call TRBD2 (5 bases). This CDR3 comprises 13 residues. This chain's CDR3 is CAGSLVAGLEQFF. The CDR3 nucleotides read TGTGCCGGCAGTTTAGTGGCAGGACTTGAGCAGTTCTTC.

This clonotype was seen at least ten times. The V gene is TRBV2, the J gene TRBJ2-3; 8 nucleotides agree with TRBD1. CDR3 length equals 15 residues. Germline loops: CDR1 SNHLY, CDR2 FYNNEI. V lost 7 bases and J lost 0; bases outside the gene matches: 6. DNA for the CDR3: TGTGCCAGCACCGCCGACAGGGGAAGCACAGATACGCAGTATTTT. Amino acids: CASTADRGSTDTQYF.

The V call is TRBV5-1, the J call TRBJ2-7; D remains unclear. This CDR3 has 13 amino acids. Deletions cut 2 bases from V and 3 bases from J, with 9 bases between. Germline lookup yields CDR1 SGHRS and CDR2 YFSETQ. The CDR3: CASSLDTNYEQYF. The DNA for the CDR3 is TGCGCCAGCAGCTTAGACACGAACTACGAGCAGTACTTC. Combining the CDR3 with reference TRBV5-1 and TRBJ2-7 gives the whole variable domain KAGVTQTPRYLIKTRGQQVTLSCSPISGHRSVSWYQQTPGQGLQFLFEYFSETQRNKGNFPGRFSGRQFSNSRSEMNVSTLELGDSALYLCASSLDTNYEQYFGPGTRLTVT.

The rearrangement uses TRBV25-1 and TRBJ1-2, with 8 bases identical to TRBD1. The CDR3 is 15 amino acids. Germline V gene data show CDR1 as MGHDK and CDR2 as SYGVNS. The V segment lost 8 bases and the J segment 8 bases; nucleotides outside the gene matches: 16. CDR3 sequence (DNA): TGTGCCAGCCGCGAAGATGAGACCGGGACAGGCGGCTACACCTTC. Amino acids: CASREDETGTGGYTF.

This clonotype showed up many times. The chain has TRBV20-1 and TRBJ1-1; D uncertain. CDR3 length: 11 residues. V was shortened by 3 bases and J by 7 bases, with 9 bases between the two germline ends. CDR1 is DFQATT, CDR2 SNEGSKA, per germline (reference sequence). The CDR3 DNA sequence: TGCAGTGCTAGTCCTGAACTTGAAGCTTTCTTT. As protein: CSASPELEAFF.

This clonotype appeared many times. For the CDR3, the DNA is TGTGCCAGCAGTCCCCTCGAGGGTGAGCAGTTCTTC. This sequence encodes CASSPLEGEQFF. This rearrangement joins TRBV28 to TRBJ2-1, with D possibly being TRBD2 (5 bases). This CDR3 contains 12 residues. The germline gives CDR1 MDHEN, CDR2 SYDVKM. V gave up 5 bases and J gave up 9 bases, with 11 bases separating them.

The chain has TRBV12-3 or TRBV12-4 and TRBJ1-6, with 8 bases matching TRBD1. V lost 1 base to trimming and J lost 7 bases; unmatched junction nucleotides: 6. There are 16 residues in the CDR3. The CDR3 bases are TGTGCCAGCAGTTTAGACGGACAGGGTGGCAATTCACCCCTCCACTTT. Protein: CASSLDGQGGNSPLHF.

This clonotype was counted ten times or more. The chain couples TRBV20-1 to TRBJ1-6; 8 nucleotides line up with TRBD1. Germline V lookup: CDR1 DFQATT, CDR2 SNEGSKA (reference sequence). The V gene end was trimmed by 6 bases and the J gene end by 0 bases; junction bases not matched to a gene: 7. CDR3 length: 16 amino acids. The CDR3 is CSATTGGSSYNSPLHF. The CDR3 nucleotides read TGCAGTGCCACCACAGGGGGGAGCTCCTATAATTCACCCCTCCACTTT.